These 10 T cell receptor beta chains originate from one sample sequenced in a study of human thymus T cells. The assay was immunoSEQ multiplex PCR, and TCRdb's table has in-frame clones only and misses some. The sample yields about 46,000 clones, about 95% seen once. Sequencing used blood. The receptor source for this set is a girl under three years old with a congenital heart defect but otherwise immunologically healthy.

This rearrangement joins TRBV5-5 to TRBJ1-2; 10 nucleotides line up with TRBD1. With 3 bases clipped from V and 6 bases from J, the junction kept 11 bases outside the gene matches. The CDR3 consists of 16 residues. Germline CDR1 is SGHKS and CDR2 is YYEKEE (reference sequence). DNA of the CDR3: TGTGCCAGCAGCTGGGAACCGGGACAGGGGTTCGATGGCTACACCTTC. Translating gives CASSWEPGQGFDGYTF.

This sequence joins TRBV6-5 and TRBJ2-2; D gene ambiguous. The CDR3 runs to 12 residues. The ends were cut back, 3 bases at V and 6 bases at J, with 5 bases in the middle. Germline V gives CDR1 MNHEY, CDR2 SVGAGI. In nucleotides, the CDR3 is TGTGCCAGCAGTTATGGGCCCGGGGAGCTGTTTTTT. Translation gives CASSYGPGELFF.

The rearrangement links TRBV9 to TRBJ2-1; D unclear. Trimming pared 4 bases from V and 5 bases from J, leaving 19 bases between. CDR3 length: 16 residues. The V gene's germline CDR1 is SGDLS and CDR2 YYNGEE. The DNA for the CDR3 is TGTGCCAGCAGCCCTACCCCATGGGCAGCCGACAATGAGCAGTTCTTC. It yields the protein CASSPTPWAADNEQFF.

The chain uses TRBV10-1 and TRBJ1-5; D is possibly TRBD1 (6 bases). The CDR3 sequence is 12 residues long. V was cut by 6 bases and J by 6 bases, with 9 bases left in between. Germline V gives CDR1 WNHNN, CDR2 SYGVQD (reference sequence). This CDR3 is CASSEQGQPQHF. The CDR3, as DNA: TGCGCCAGCAGCGAACAGGGTCAGCCCCAGCATTTT.

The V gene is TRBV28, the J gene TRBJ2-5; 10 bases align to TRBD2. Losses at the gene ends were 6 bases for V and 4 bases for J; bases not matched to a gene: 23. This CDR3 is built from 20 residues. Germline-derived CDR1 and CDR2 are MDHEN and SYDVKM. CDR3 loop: CASSSRPGLAHPGGGETQYF. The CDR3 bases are TGTGCCAGCAGCTCTCGCCCGGGACTAGCGCATCCCGGGGGCGGAGAGACCCAGTACTTC.

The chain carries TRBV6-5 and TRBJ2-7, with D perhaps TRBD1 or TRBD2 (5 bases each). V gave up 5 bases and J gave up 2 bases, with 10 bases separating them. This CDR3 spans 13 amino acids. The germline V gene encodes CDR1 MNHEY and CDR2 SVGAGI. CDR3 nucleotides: TGTGCCAGCAGTCACATGGGGGCCTACGAGCAGTACTTC. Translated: CASSHMGAYEQYF.

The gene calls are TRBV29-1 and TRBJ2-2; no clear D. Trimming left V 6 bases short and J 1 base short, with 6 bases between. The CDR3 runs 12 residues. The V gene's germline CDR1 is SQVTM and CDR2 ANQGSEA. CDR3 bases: TGCAGCGTCCGTGGGAACACCGGGGAGCTGTTTTTT. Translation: CSVRGNTGELFF.

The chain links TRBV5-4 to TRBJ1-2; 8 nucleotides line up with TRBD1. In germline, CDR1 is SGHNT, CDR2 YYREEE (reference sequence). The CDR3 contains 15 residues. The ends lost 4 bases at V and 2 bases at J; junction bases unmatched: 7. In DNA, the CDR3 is TGTGCCAGCAGCAAGGACAGGGATGGAAACTATGGCTACACCTTC. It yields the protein CASSKDRDGNYGYTF.

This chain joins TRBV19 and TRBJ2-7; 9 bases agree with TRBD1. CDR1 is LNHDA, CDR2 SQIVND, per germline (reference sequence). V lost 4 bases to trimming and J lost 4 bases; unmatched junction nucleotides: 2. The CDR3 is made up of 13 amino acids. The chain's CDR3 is CASSTGTGYEQYF. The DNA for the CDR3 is TGTGCCAGTAGTACCGGGACAGGGTACGAGCAGTACTTC.

Written as DNA, the CDR3 is TGTGCCATCAGGCACAGGGTCTATGGCTACACCTTC. Its protein is CAIRHRVYGYTF. The V call is TRBV10-3, the J call TRBJ1-2, with D possibly being TRBD1 (6 bases). Deletions cut 6 bases from V and 4 bases from J, with 9 bases between. The CDR3 runs 12 residues. Germline loops: CDR1 ENHRY, CDR2 SYGVKD.